This TCR beta chain originates from a study of regulatory T cells in long-lasting Graves disease. The time point: newly diagnosed GD, antithyroid drugs for less than 3 months. Extracted PBMC RNA gave rise to the TCR library. The CDR3 contains 11 residues. CDR1 is MNHEY, CDR2 SMNVEV, per germline (reference sequence). Between the trimmed V and J ends, which lost 7 bases and 8 bases, there was a span of 8 bases. Arm-PCR of CDR3 regions and iRepertoire HTBI primers were used to build TCR beta libraries. TCRdb re-analysed the multiplex PCR reads in MiXCR, keeping a single row per CDR3 protein. The sample yields 200,000 to 250,000 distinct CDR3 sequences, around 20% seen once. These data were also filed under a second study, of T cells in Graves' hyperthyroidism and ophthalmopathy. That study reports: RT-PCR in the first round (using the HTBI primer set) targeted the TCR CDR3.

The V call is TRBV27, the J call TRBJ2-2, with D hard to call. The sample consisted of peripheral blood mononuclear cells (PBMCs), taken at new diagnosis, from a patient treated with antithyroid drugs. The clonotype was recovered from a woman aged 30 to 39 with Graves disease. In DNA form, the CDR3 reads TGTGCCAGCAAGAAAAAAGGGGAGCTGTTTTTT. It codes for CASKKKGELFF.